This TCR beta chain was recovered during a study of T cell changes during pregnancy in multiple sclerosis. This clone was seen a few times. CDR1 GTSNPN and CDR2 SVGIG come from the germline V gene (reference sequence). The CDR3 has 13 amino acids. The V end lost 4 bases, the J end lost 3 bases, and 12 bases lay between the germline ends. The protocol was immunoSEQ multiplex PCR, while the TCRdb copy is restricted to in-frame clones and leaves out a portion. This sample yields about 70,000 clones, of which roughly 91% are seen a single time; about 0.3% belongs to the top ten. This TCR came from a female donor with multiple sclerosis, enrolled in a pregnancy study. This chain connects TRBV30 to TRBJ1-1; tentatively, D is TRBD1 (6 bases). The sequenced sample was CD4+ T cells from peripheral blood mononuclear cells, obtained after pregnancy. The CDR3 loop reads CAWNSDSHTEAFF. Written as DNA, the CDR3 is TGTGCCTGGAATTCGGACAGTCACACTGAAGCTTTCTTT.